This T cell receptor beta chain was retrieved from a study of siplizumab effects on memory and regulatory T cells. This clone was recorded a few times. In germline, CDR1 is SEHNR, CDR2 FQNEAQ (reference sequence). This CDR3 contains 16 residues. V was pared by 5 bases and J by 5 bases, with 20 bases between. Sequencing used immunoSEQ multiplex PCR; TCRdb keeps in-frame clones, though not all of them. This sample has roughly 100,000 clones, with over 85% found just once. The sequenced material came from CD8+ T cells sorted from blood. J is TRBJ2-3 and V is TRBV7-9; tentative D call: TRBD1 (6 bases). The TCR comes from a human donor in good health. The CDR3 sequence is CASSTMTGPGVDTQYF. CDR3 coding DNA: TGTGCCAGCAGCACAATGACAGGCCCAGGAGTAGATACGCAGTATTTT.